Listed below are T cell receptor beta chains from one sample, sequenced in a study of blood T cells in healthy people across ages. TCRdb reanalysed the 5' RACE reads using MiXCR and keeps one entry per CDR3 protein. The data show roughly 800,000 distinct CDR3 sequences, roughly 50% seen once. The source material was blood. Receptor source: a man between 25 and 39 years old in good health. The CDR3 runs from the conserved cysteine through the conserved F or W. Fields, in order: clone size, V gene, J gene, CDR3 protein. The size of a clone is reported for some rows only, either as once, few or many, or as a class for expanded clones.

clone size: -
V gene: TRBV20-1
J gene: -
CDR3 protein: CSAKPARANYEQYF

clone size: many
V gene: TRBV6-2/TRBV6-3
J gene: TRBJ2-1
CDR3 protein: CASSYLGEQFF

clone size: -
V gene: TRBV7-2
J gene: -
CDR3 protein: CASSLALGGGETQYF

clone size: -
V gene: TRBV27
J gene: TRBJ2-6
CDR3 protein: CASSLTGTVSGANVLTF

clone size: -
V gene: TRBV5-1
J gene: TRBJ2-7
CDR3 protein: CASSLGAGARTYEQYF

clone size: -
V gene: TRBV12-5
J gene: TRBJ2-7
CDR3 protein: CASAPDSGYEQYF

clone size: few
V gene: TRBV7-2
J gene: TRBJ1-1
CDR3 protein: CASSSDRTEAFF

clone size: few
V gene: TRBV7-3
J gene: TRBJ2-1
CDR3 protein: CASSLFAGGNEQFF

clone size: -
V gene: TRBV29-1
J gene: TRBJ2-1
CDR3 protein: CSVAALEGNEQFF

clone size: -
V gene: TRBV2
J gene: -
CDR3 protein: CASEDRVINEQYF

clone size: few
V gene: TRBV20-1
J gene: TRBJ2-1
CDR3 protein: CSAPPAEGTYNEQFF

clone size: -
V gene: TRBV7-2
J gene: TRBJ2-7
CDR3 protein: CASSLGDVPSYEQYF

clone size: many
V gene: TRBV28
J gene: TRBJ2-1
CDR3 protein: CASSLGGATYNEQFF

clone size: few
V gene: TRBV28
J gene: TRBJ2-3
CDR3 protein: CASTPAGPHTQYF

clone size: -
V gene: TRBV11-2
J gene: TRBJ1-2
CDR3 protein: CAIDRGTGYGYTF

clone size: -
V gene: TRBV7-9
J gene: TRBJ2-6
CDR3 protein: CASTRGDYLSGANVLTF

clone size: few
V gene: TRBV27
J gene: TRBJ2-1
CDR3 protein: CATLSLADNEQFF

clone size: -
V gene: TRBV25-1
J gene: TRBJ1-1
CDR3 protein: CASSETRHEAFF

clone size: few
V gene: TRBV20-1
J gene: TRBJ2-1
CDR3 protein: CSASFSGRYNEQFF

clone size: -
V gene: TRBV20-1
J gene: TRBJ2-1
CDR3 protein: CSPNAGQNTNEQFF